These 29 T cell receptor beta chains were sequenced from one sample in a study of blood T cell repertoires in COVID-19. Sequenced by immunoSEQ multiplex PCR; TCRdb stores in-frame clones only, minus some. The profile covers approximately 260,000 clones, with roughly 84% appearing a single time and 3% to 4% taken by the ten largest. The sequencing input was peripheral blood. The receptors here all came from a middle-aged woman with active or convalescent COVID-19.

On this clone itself: The same CDR3 can be traced to other DNA sequences in this sample. The V call is TRBV12-3 or TRBV12-4, the J call TRBJ2-2, with a weak D call TRBD2 (6 bases). V was clipped by 6 bases and J by 8 bases, with 13 bases between them. CDR3 length equals 13 residues. The CDR3 spells CASRLPGGGELFF. CDR3 coding DNA: TGTGCCAGCAGACTCCCAGGAGGGGGGGAGCTGTTTTTT.

The rearrangement joins TRBV5-1 to TRBJ2-3, with 9 bases that match TRBD2. V lost 0 bases, J lost 4 bases, and 3 bases stayed unmatched. The V gene's germline CDR1 is SGHRS and CDR2 YFSETQ. The CDR3 sequence is 15 residues long. Here the CDR3 reads CASSLGGLASDTQYF. DNA for the CDR3: TGCGCCAGCAGCTTGGGAGGACTAGCGTCAGATACGCAGTATTTT. The full variable domain, its missing parts supplied by reference TRBV5-1 and TRBJ2-3, is KAGVTQTPRYLIKTRGQQVTLSCSPISGHRSVSWYQQTPGQGLQFLFEYFSETQRNKGNFPGRFSGRQFSNSRSEMNVSTLELGDSALYLCASSLGGLASDTQYFGPGTRLTVL.

J is TRBJ2-3 and V is TRBV5-6, with 9 bases identical to TRBD1. The V and J ends lost 4 bases and 2 bases, in that order; junction bases with no gene match: 8. The germline V gene has CDR1 SGHDT and CDR2 YYEEEE. The CDR3 has 16 amino acids. The CDR3 reads CASSHLDRGLTDTQYF. CDR3 bases: TGTGCCAGCAGCCATTTGGACAGGGGACTCACAGATACGCAGTATTTT.

This clone turned up a few times. The chain is built from TRBV6-5 and TRBJ1-1; TRBD1 matches at 9 bases. Germline loops: CDR1 MNHEY, CDR2 SVGAGI. The junction had 9 bases not matched to a gene; V was cut back by 7 bases and J by 6 bases. This CDR3 has 14 amino acids. The CDR3 nucleotides are TGTGCCAGCACCACGGGACAGGGAAGACCTGAAGCTTTCTTT. Translated, it gives CASTTGQGRPEAFF.

The genes are TRBV9 and TRBJ1-3; D gene uncertain. The germline V gene encodes CDR1 SGDLS and CDR2 YYNGEE. The CDR3 loop spans 14 amino acids. V lost 4 bases and J 8 bases, leaving 16 bases between the germline ends. CDR3 DNA sequence: TGTGCCAGCAGCTTCGGGATTTTGGAGGACACCATATATTTT. Encoded protein: CASSFGILEDTIYF.

V is TRBV9 and J is TRBJ1-5, with D uncertain. The V end lost 0 bases, the J end lost 3 bases, and 10 bases lay between the germline ends. Germline-derived CDR1 and CDR2 are SGDLS and YYNGEE. This CDR3 has 15 residues. CDR3 sequence (DNA): TGTGCCAGCAGCGTAGACGGGGTCCCCAATCAGCCCCAGCATTTT. Translation: CASSVDGVPNQPQHF. The full variable domain, rest sourced from reference TRBV9 and TRBJ1-5, is DSGVTQTPKHLITATGQRVTLRCSPRSGDLSVYWYQQSLDQGLQFLIQYYNGEERAKGNILERFSAQQFPDLHSELNLSSLELGDSALYFCASSVDGVPNQPQHFGDGTRLSIL.

This clone appeared once. The V call is TRBV5-5, the J call TRBJ2-7, with D maybe TRBD2 (6 bases). Trimming removed 0 bases at V and 4 bases at J, with 11 bases between. The CDR3 spans 14 residues. Germline lookup yields CDR1 SGHKS and CDR2 YYEKEE (reference sequence). The CDR3 bases are TGTGCCAGCAGCTTGGTTCCCGGAGGGTACGAGCAGTACGTC. Translating gives CASSLVPGGYEQYV.

This clone occurred many times. The chain is built from TRBV3-1 (or the pseudogene TRBV3-2) and TRBJ2-1; the match to TRBD2 covers 8 bases. The V gene end was trimmed by 0 bases and the J gene end by 3 bases; junction bases not matched to a gene: 13. Germline loops: CDR1 LGHDT, CDR2 YNNKEL (reference sequence). This CDR3 comprises 19 residues. CDR3 coding DNA: TGTGCCAGCAGCCAAGAACGCCTCGGGAGCGGGGGATACTACAATGAGCAGTTCTTC. It codes for CASSQERLGSGGYYNEQFF.

The chain recombines TRBV3-1 (or the pseudogene TRBV3-2) with TRBJ1-2; TRBD1 agrees at 10 bases. Germline V lookup: CDR1 LGHDT, CDR2 YNNKEL (reference sequence). The V segment lost 6 bases and the J segment 4 bases; nucleotides outside the gene matches: 2. CDR3 length equals 13 residues. The CDR3 region is CASRDRGGYGYTF. The DNA of the CDR3 is TGTGCCAGCAGGGACAGGGGGGGCTATGGCTACACCTTC.

The chain recombines TRBV28 with TRBJ1-2, with a weak D call TRBD1 (5 bases). The CDR3 runs 12 residues. In germline, CDR1 is MDHEN, CDR2 SYDVKM. Deletions cut 6 bases from V and 10 bases from J, with 15 bases between. CDR3 nucleotides: TGTGCCAGCAGCCGGGGGGAGTTATACTACACCTTC. This translates into CASSRGELYYTF.

This sequence joins TRBV18 and TRBJ1-5, with 9 positions matching TRBD1. The germline gives CDR1 KGHSH, CDR2 LQKENI. CDR3 length: 16 amino acids. The V and J ends lost 3 bases and 2 bases, in that order; junction bases with no gene match: 5. CDR3 sequence reads: CASSPQQGAGNQPQHF. CDR3 coding DNA: TGTGCCAGCTCACCCCAACAGGGGGCAGGCAATCAGCCCCAGCATTTT.

The chain uses TRBV10-3 and TRBJ1-2, with 7 nucleotides matching TRBD1. V was pared by 9 bases and J by 2 bases, with 6 bases of the junction left unmatched. This CDR3 has 13 residues. Germline CDR1 and CDR2: ENHRY and SYGVKD. CDR3 protein: CAMMETGNYGYTF. For the CDR3, the DNA is TGTGCCATGATGGAGACAGGGAACTATGGCTACACCTTC.

CDR3 region: CAWTQGPNTGELFF. The CDR3 coding sequence is TGTGCCTGGACTCAGGGGCCTAACACCGGGGAGCTGTTTTTT. The chain joins TRBV30 to TRBJ2-2; D perhaps matches TRBD1 (6 bases). This CDR3 is built from 14 residues. CDR1 is GTSNPN, CDR2 SVGIG, per germline (reference sequence). Trimming pared 4 bases from V and 2 bases from J, leaving 11 bases between.

The chain is built from TRBV11-2 and TRBJ1-1; the D gene is possibly TRBD1 (6 bases). The ends were cut back, 5 bases at V and 4 bases at J, with 14 bases in the middle. The CDR3 covers 14 residues. Per germline, CDR1 SGHAT and CDR2 FQNNGV. The DNA for the CDR3 is TGTGCCAGCAGCCCCCGGGGCAGGGGCACTGAAGCTTTCTTT. Protein sequence: CASSPRGRGTEAFF.

The J gene is TRBJ2-3, the V gene TRBV5-1, with a possible D match to TRBD2 (5 bases). The germline V gene has CDR1 SGHRS and CDR2 YFSETQ. Deletions cut 4 bases from V and 2 bases from J, with 14 bases between. The CDR3 consists of 15 residues. In DNA form, the CDR3 reads TGCGCCAGCAGCGCGCCGGACGGACTCACAGATACGCAGTATTTT. Its translation is CASSAPDGLTDTQYF. The variable domain in full, completed from reference TRBV5-1 and TRBJ2-3, reads KAGVTQTPRYLIKTRGQQVTLSCSPISGHRSVSWYQQTPGQGLQFLFEYFSETQRNKGNFPGRFSGRQFSNSRSEMNVSTLELGDSALYLCASSAPDGLTDTQYFGPGTRLTVL.

The chain combines TRBV30 with TRBJ1-5; TRBD1 matches at 8 bases. The CDR3 is 15 amino acids. The trim removed 0 bases at V and 7 bases at J, leaving 8 bases unmatched. Germline V gene lookup returns CDR1 GTSNPN and CDR2 SVGIG (reference sequence). The CDR3 is CAWSVGQGATQPQHF. The DNA for the CDR3 is TGTGCCTGGAGTGTGGGCCAGGGGGCGACCCAGCCCCAGCATTTT.

Of note for this clone: Within the sample, other DNA sequences also encode this same CDR3. This chain uses TRBV9 with TRBJ2-3, with TRBD2 matching over 10 bases. The CDR3 has 15 amino acids. V was clipped by 2 bases and J by 1 base; unmatched bases: 1. CDR1 SGDLS and CDR2 YYNGEE come from the germline V gene. CDR3 sequence reads: CASSVTSGGTDTQYF. The CDR3 DNA reads as TGTGCCAGCAGCGTTACTAGCGGGGGCACAGATACGCAGTATTTT. Full variable domain (missing parts from reference TRBV9 and TRBJ2-3): DSGVTQTPKHLITATGQRVTLRCSPRSGDLSVYWYQQSLDQGLQFLIQYYNGEERAKGNILERFSAQQFPDLHSELNLSSLELGDSALYFCASSVTSGGTDTQYFGPGTRLTVL.

This clone was recorded only once. The chain combines TRBV7-9 with TRBJ2-5, with D maybe TRBD2 (5 bases). CDR1 is SEHNR, CDR2 FQNEAQ, per germline (reference sequence). The CDR3 has 15 amino acids. The V gene lost 6 bases and the J gene lost 1 base, with 15 bases spanning the gap. The CDR3 DNA follows: TGTGCCAGCAGGGCATATATGGGGAGCCAAGAGACCCAGTACTTC. Residues: CASRAYMGSQETQYF. Variable domain in full (rest from reference TRBV7-9 and TRBJ2-5): DTGVSQNPRHKITKRGQNVTFRCDPISEHNRLYWYRQTLGQGPEFLTYFQNEAQLEKSRLLSDRFSAERPKGSFSTLEIQRTEQGDSAMYLCASRAYMGSQETQYFGPGTRLLVL.

CDR3 DNA: TGTGCCAGCAGCCAAGAACAGCCAGACAGGACTTTGGGCTACGAGCAGTACTTC. This sequence encodes CASSQEQPDRTLGYEQYF. V is TRBV14 and J is TRBJ2-7; TRBD1 is a possible D gene (6 bases). Germline V lookup: CDR1 SGHDN, CDR2 FVKESK. V gave up 0 bases and J gave up 3 bases, with 21 bases separating them. The CDR3 consists of 18 residues.

The genes are TRBV5-4 and TRBJ2-7; 7 nucleotides align to TRBD2. Germline V lookup: CDR1 SGHNT, CDR2 YYREEE (reference sequence). V shed 0 bases, J shed 7 bases, and the junction held 7 bases outside the gene matches. This CDR3 has 14 amino acids. CDR3: CASSLGGGGKEQYV. CDR3 DNA: TGTGCCAGCAGCTTGGGGGGGGGTGGCAAAGAGCAGTACGTC.

This clone was counted once. The rearrangement joins TRBV2 to TRBJ2-3; the match to TRBD2 covers 9 bases. Losses at the gene ends were 7 bases for V and 7 bases for J; bases not matched to a gene: 9. CDR1 is SNHLY, CDR2 FYNNEI, per germline. The CDR3 sequence is 14 residues long. DNA of the CDR3: TGTGCCAGCAAGTTAGGCGGGGGGGCGAATACGCAGTATTTT. It specifies CASKLGGGANTQYF.

This sequence joins TRBV27 and TRBJ2-3; maybe TRBD1 (6 bases). V gave up 4 bases and J gave up 1 base, with 12 bases separating them. From germline, CDR1 is MNHEY and CDR2 SMNVEV (reference sequence). This CDR3 contains 15 residues. The CDR3 protein is CASSSGQKGTDTQYF. The CDR3 DNA sequence: TGTGCCAGCAGTTCCGGACAGAAGGGCACAGATACGCAGTATTTT.

The chain joins TRBV5-1 to TRBJ2-1, with TRBD2 identical over 9 bases. The CDR3 consists of 17 residues. Trimming took 0 bases from V and 2 from J; bases not matched to a gene: 6. The germline CDR1 and CDR2 sequences are SGHRS and YFSETQ. The CDR3 here is CASSLAGLAGTYNEQFF. The CDR3 bases are TGCGCCAGCAGCTTGGCCGGCCTAGCGGGGACCTACAATGAGCAGTTCTTC.

The V gene is TRBV23-1, the J gene TRBJ1-2; TRBD1 is a possible D gene (6 bases). TRBV23-1 is known as an ORF, though its function is uncertain. V lost 2 bases and J 6 bases, leaving 13 bases between the germline ends. CDR3 length: 14 amino acids. The CDR3 protein is CASSQTGGRDGYTF. In DNA form, the CDR3 reads TGCGCCAGCAGTCAAACGGGGGGCAGGGATGGCTACACCTTC.

This sequence joins TRBV16 and TRBJ1-5; 7 bases line up with TRBD1. With V trimmed by 4 bases and J by 8 bases, 8 bases remained unmatched. Germline V gene lookup returns CDR1 KGHSY and CDR2 FQNENV. The CDR3 covers 14 residues. CDR3 nucleotide sequence: TGTGCCAGCAGCCGCACACAGGGGATAGAGCCCCAGCATTTT. This codes for CASSRTQGIEPQHF.

This clone turned up a few times. The rearrangement joins TRBV11-2 to TRBJ1-2, with 8 positions matching TRBD1. CDR3 size: 15 residues. Germline-derived CDR1 and CDR2 are SGHAT and FQNNGV. The trim removed 5 bases at V and 4 bases at J, leaving 9 bases unmatched. CDR3 amino acids: CASSNRTGTIYGYTF. Here the CDR3 DNA reads TGTGCCAGCAGCAACCGGACAGGGACCATCTATGGCTACACCTTC.

This clone was recorded a few times. The chain combines TRBV7-9 with TRBJ1-1, with TRBD1 as a possible D gene (5 bases). V was shortened by 5 bases and J by 7 bases, with 23 bases between the two germline ends. CDR3 length: 16 amino acids. Germline V gene sequence: CDR1 SEHNR, CDR2 FQNEAQ (reference sequence). This CDR3 is CASSPTAAGPSYEAFF. CDR3 sequence (DNA): TGTGCCAGCAGCCCCACCGCCGCAGGGCCTTCGTATGAAGCTTTCTTT.

The rearrangement uses TRBV10-3 and TRBJ1-1, with D tentatively TRBD1 (5 bases). CDR3 size: 15 residues. Germline V CDR1 and CDR2: ENHRY, SYGVKD. Trimming took 0 bases from V and 0 from J, leaving 8 bases between them. Here the CDR3 DNA reads TGTGCCATCAGTGAGTCTGACAGCATGAACACTGAAGCTTTCTTT. Its protein product is CAISESDSMNTEAFF.

The rearrangement uses TRBV6-5 and TRBJ2-7, with TRBD1 as a possible D gene (6 bases). Germline-derived CDR1 and CDR2 are MNHEY and SVGAGI. The length of the CDR3 is 13 residues. V dropped 10 bases and J dropped 2 bases, with 15 bases sitting between them. The CDR3 spells CATRGRGPYEQYV. The CDR3 coding sequence is TGTGCCACCCGGGGCAGGGGCCCCTACGAGCAGTACGTC.